Below, 6 T cell receptor beta chains from the same sample are listed, as sequenced in a study of blood T cell repertoires in COVID-19 (dated by TCRdb to about 2020). Libraries came from the immunoSEQ multiplex PCR assay. TCRdb holds this immuneACCESS table with in-frame rearrangements only. Some clones are missing; in checked studies, unresolved V genes explain under half, and the rest has no known cause. For this sample the table gives about 210,000 clones, of which about 86% were detected only once. Of the sample, roughly 2.9% is held by the ten largest clones. The sample taken for sequencing was peripheral blood. The receptors here all came from a man between 45 and 60 years old with active or convalescent COVID-19.

The V and J genes are TRBV15 and TRBJ1-4, with TRBD1 matching 8 bases. The CDR3 is 15 residues long. The V segment lost 4 bases and the J segment 9 bases; nucleotides outside the gene matches: 10. CDR1 is LNHNV and CDR2 is YYDKDF in the germline V gene (reference sequence). Here the CDR3 DNA reads TGTGCCACCAGCAAACCGGGACAGGTTTTGCAAAAACTGTTTTTT. Protein product: CATSKPGQVLQKLFF.

The V call is TRBV6-6, the J call TRBJ2-1; 11 nucleotides line up with TRBD2. The germline V gene encodes CDR1 MNHNY and CDR2 SVGAGI (reference sequence). Losses at the gene ends were 5 bases for V and 8 bases for J; bases not matched to a gene: 8. The CDR3 has 15 residues. The CDR3 nucleotides are TGTGCCAGCAGTCTTAGCGGGGGGGTGTTGGATGAGCAGTTCTTC. Amino acids: CASSLSGGVLDEQFF.

The chain combines TRBV12-3 or TRBV12-4 with TRBJ2-1; possibly TRBD2 for D (5 bases). V was trimmed by 1 base and J by 16 bases, leaving 17 bases between them. The CDR3 is 13 residues long. The CDR3 sequence: CASSLEGAGLLFF. Here the CDR3 DNA reads TGTGCCAGCAGTTTAGAGGGTGCGGGTCTTCTCTTCTTC.

The genes are TRBV7-6 and TRBJ2-1; 7 positions match TRBD2. In germline, CDR1 is SGHVS, CDR2 FNYEAQ. The CDR3 is 17 residues long. V lost 5 bases to trimming and J lost 0 bases; unmatched junction nucleotides: 10. CDR3 in amino acids: CASSRLAREASYNEQFF. CDR3 bases: TGTGCCAGCAGCCGACTAGCTCGGGAAGCCTCCTACAATGAGCAGTTCTTC.

The V call is TRBV6-5, the J call TRBJ1-4; no clear D. Germline loops: CDR1 MNHEY, CDR2 SVGAGI. The CDR3 sequence is 11 residues long. Trimming removed 7 bases from V and 5 bases from J, with 5 bases in between. This CDR3 reads CASKRNEKLFF. CDR3 bases: TGTGCCAGCAAGAGGAATGAAAAACTGTTTTTT.

The chain uses TRBV9 and TRBJ2-1, with 8 bases that match TRBD1. The CDR3 has 16 residues. In germline, CDR1 is SGDLS, CDR2 YYNGEE. V lost 4 bases to trimming and J lost 0 bases; unmatched junction nucleotides: 6. CDR3 residues: CASSPAGTGSYNEQFF. The DNA of the CDR3 is TGTGCCAGCAGCCCTGCGGGGACAGGCTCCTACAATGAGCAGTTCTTC.